The sample holds one count of the clone carrying this TCR beta chain. The data were obtained in a study of blood T cell repertoires in COVID-19. Across the study: Donors in the United States, Italy and Spain gave samples during acute or convalescent COVID-19. The analysed material was cDNA or gDNA that came from T cells, B-cell-depleted T cells, or PBMCs.

Original processing methods: Amplified reference gene primers provided the basis for estimating nucleated cell counts. This table comes from immunoSEQ multiplex PCR, and its TCRdb copy is limited to in-frame clones, with some not included. That table is the source of V, J and clone size, and D and trimming were worked out from the DNA. The table shows approximately 250,000 clones, with roughly 86% occurring only once. The TCR was taken from a woman in her sixties or seventies who had recovered from COVID-19. Material: peripheral blood.

Here the CDR3 DNA reads TGTGCCATCAAGATCTGGACTAGCGGGGGCTACAATGAGCAGTTCTTC. Translation gives CAIKIWTSGGYNEQFF. The chain couples TRBV10-3 to TRBJ2-1; 13 bases align to TRBD2. The length of the CDR3 is 16 residues. The trim removed 7 bases at V and 3 bases at J, leaving 6 bases unmatched. CDR1 is ENHRY, CDR2 SYGVKD, per germline.